This T cell receptor beta chain was retrieved from a study of T-cell reconstitution after alpha-beta-depleted transplantation in children. The CDR3 sequence is 15 residues long. This clonotype occurred a few times. At one boundary the junction diverges from the germline segment, which might be a read error. Unique molecular identifiers were built into the TCRbeta library. A single record per CDR3 protein comes from TCRdb applying MiXCR to the PCR reads. The table has about 610,000 distinct CDR3 sequences, roughly 10% seen once; the top ten hold roughly 4%. This specimen was PBMCs from the stem cell graft donor, taken from the stem cell graft. V gene TRBV12-3 or TRBV12-4 combines with J gene TRBJ2-1; a weak D match, TRBD2 (5 bases). This receptor was identified in a human donor who donated a stem cell graft to a child with acute myeloid leukemia. CDR3 DNA sequence: TGTGCCAGCGTAAATGAGGACTCCTCCGACAATGAGCAGTTCTTC. This codes for CASVNEDSSDNEQFF.